This passage covers 2 T cell receptor beta chains from one sample sequenced in a study of T-cell memory formation after mild COVID-19. Via MiXCR, TCRdb re-called the 5' RACE reads, giving one row per CDR3 protein. The profile covers 410,000 or so distinct CDR3 sequences, with 20% to 30% appearing a single time and around 13% taken by the ten largest. Material: PBMCs or a T cell subset sorted from them (not recorded which). The receptors shown here come from an adult woman who had mild COVID-19 (a few samples of this study predate the infection). Cell type and time point are not known.

The chain couples TRBV27 to TRBJ2-7, with D tentatively TRBD2 (6 bases). This CDR3 region has 13 residues. CDR1 is MNHEY and CDR2 is SMNVEV in the germline V gene (reference sequence). Trimming removed 8 bases at V and 7 bases at J, with 18 bases between. The CDR3 coding sequence is TGTGCCAGCGGGGGGACCCGAACGGGGGAGCAGTACTTC. Its translation: CASGGTRTGEQYF.

This clonotype came up a few times. The CDR3 nucleotides are TGCGCCAGCAGCTGGGGGGACAGGGGCAACGAGCAGTACTTC. This translates into CASSWGDRGNEQYF. V gene TRBV5-1 combines with J gene TRBJ2-7; 10 bases are shared with TRBD1. V was clipped by 3 bases and J by 5 bases; unmatched bases: 5. Germline values: CDR1 SGHRS, CDR2 YFSETQ. The CDR3 is 14 amino acids.